The source of this TCR beta chain is a study of blood T cell repertoires in COVID-19. The CDR3 totals 13 residues. V lost 4 bases and J lost 3, with 9 bases in between. Per germline, CDR1 SGHNT and CDR2 YENEEA. Some clones are missing from TCRdb's copy, which holds only in-frame ones; the method was immunoSEQ multiplex PCR. The top ten hold roughly 4% of the sample, which has around 260,000 clones, roughly 88% seen once. Participant-given clinical history determined each cohort assignment. Recovered status applied to Cohort 3 donors who had two consecutive negative PCRs. It also applied to those with clearance or with symptom resolution.

The specimen sequenced was PBMCs or T cells enriched from blood (not recorded which). The chain is built from TRBV11-3 and TRBJ1-1; no reliable D call. This receptor was taken from a woman in her thirties who had recovered from COVID-19. Written as DNA, the CDR3 is TGTGCCAGCAGCTCCCAGTTGGACACTGAAGCTTTCTTT. Translating it yields CASSSQLDTEAFF.